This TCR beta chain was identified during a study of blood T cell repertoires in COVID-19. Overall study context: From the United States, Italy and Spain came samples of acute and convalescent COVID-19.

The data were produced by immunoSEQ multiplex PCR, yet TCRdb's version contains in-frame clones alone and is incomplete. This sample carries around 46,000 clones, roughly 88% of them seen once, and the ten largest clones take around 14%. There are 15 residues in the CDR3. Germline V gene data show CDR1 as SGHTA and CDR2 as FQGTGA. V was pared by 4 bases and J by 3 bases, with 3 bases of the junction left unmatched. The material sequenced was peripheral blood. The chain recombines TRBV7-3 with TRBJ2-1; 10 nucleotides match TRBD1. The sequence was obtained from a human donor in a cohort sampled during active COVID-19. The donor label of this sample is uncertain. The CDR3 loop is CASSSTGGNYNEQFF. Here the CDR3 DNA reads TGTGCCAGCAGCTCGACAGGGGGCAACTACAATGAGCAGTTCTTC.